This passage covers 2 T cell receptor beta chains from one sample sequenced in a study of T cells in Graves' hyperthyroidism and ophthalmopathy. TCR beta CDR3 sequences were amplified from RNA transcripts. Using the HTBI primer set, a first-round RT-PCR was run on the TCR CDR3. One entry per CDR3 protein results from TCRdb running MiXCR on the multiplex PCR reads. The top ten hold approximately 6.2% of the sample, which has roughly 38,000 distinct CDR3 sequences, less than 50% seen once. The sample consisted of blood. All receptors derive from a woman between 45 and 60 years old with Graves' hyperthyroidism that later progressed to Graves' ophthalmopathy.

In its sample, this clonotype was seen many times. The CDR3 DNA reads TGTGCCAGCAGCCAAGCCGGGACAGCTTATGGCTACACCTTC. It codes for CASSQAGTAYGYTF. This sequence joins TRBV3-1 and TRBJ1-2; TRBD1 matches at 7 bases. Germline CDR1 LGHDT, CDR2 YNNKEL (reference sequence). The V segment lost 1 base and the J segment 5 bases; nucleotides outside the gene matches: 4. CDR3 length equals 14 residues.

This clonotype was detected only once. The chain uses TRBV12-3 or TRBV12-4 and TRBJ2-7, with a possible D match to TRBD2 (5 bases). The CDR3 consists of 17 residues. V was clipped by 7 bases and J by 0 bases, with 22 bases between them. CDR3 protein: CASNYRTEPLTSYEQYF. The CDR3 DNA reads as TGTGCCAGCAATTACCGGACTGAACCGCTAACCTCCTACGAGCAGTACTTC.